This TCR beta chain was sequenced in a study of T-cell memory formation after mild COVID-19. About the research overall: Clusters of TCRs were largely donor specific.

This clonotype was detected a few times. Its antigen remains unidentified. V was clipped by 2 bases and J by 5 bases; unmatched bases: 6. The length of the CDR3 is 15 residues. Germline CDR1 reads LGHNT; CDR2 reads FRNRAP. General observations from the study: Contracting clones, day 15 to 85, had balanced CD4/CD8, and later expanders favored CD4+.

A single record per CDR3 protein comes from TCRdb applying MiXCR to the 5' RACE reads. The sample has 300,000 to 350,000 distinct CDR3 sequences, roughly a fifth seen once; the top ten hold around a fifth. The chain combines TRBV12-5 with TRBJ1-5; 7 bases match TRBD1. The origin of this receptor is a man between 18 and 29 years old who had mild COVID-19 (a few samples of this study predate the infection). Cell type and time point are not known. Sequenced: PBMCs or a T cell subset sorted from them (not recorded which). The CDR3 DNA follows: TGTGCTAGTGGTTTGCTAAGTACAGGGGATCAGCCCCAGCATTTT. It encodes CASGLLSTGDQPQHF.